This T cell receptor (beta chain) was documented in a study of T-cell reconstitution after alpha-beta-depleted transplantation in children. Study-wide points: Alpha-beta T cells present about two months after transplant were reported to originate from several hundred expanded graft clones.

The table lists this clonotype with many counts. What it recognizes is unknown. A TCRbeta library incorporating unique molecular identifiers was prepared. TCRdb analysed the PCR reads with MiXCR anew, one entry per CDR3 protein. The sample contains about 440,000 distinct CDR3 sequences, roughly 44% of which appear only once. The clonotype originates from a girl aged 2 to 10 with aplastic anemia, due to receive a stem cell transplant. Sequenced here: PBMCs, sampled before TCRalphabeta/CD19-depleted stem cell transplant.

CDR3 sequence: CASSPGQYRGYNEQFF. For the CDR3, the DNA is TGTGCCAGCAGTCCAGGCCAGTACAGGGGATACAATGAGCAGTTCTTC. The chain joins TRBV12-3 or TRBV12-4 to TRBJ2-1; 7 bases are a match to TRBD1. The CDR3 has 16 amino acids. V lost 5 bases to trimming and J lost 4 bases; unmatched junction nucleotides: 11.